The rows below give T cell receptor beta chains drawn from one sample of a study of blood T cell repertoires in COVID-19. Libraries were prepared by immunoSEQ multiplex PCR; TCRdb keeps only in-frame clonotypes and omits some of them. The sample lists about 280,000 clones; approximately 86% were seen once. Sequenced sample: peripheral blood. All receptors derive from a woman aged 25 to 45 who had recovered from COVID-19. CDR3s include the opening cysteine and the closing phenylalanine or tryptophan. A D gene is named only where the DNA matches it firmly. Size tells how often a clone was seen (once, few, many) or the class of an expanded clone, and some rows leave it out.

d_call	v_call	clone_size	cdr3_length	j_call	cdr3_aa	cdr3_nt
-	TRBV30	-	16	TRBJ2-6	CAWSVHSFSGANVLTF	TGTGCCTGGAGTGTACACAGTTTCTCTGGGGCCAACGTCCTGACTTTC
-	TRBV11-3	-	15	TRBJ2-7	CASSLGHGGDYEQYF	TGTGCCAGCAGCTTAGGACATGGCGGGGACTACGAGCAGTACTTC
-	TRBV12-3/TRBV12-4	-	11	TRBJ2-1	CASSSSNEQFF	TGTGCCAGCAGTTCATCCAATGAGCAGTTCTTC
-	TRBV3-1/TRBV3-2	-	15	TRBJ2-5	CASSQDGRTGETQYF	TGTGCCAGCAGCCAAGACGGTCGGACGGGGGAGACCCAGTACTTC
-	TRBV5-1	-	14	TRBJ1-1	CASSLGGAATEAFF	TGCGCCAGCAGCTTGGGTGGGGCTGCAACTGAAGCTTTCTTT
-	TRBV6-5	-	15	TRBJ1-2	CASSYRKGGDYGYTF	TGTGCCAGCAGTTACAGGAAAGGAGGGGACTATGGCTACACCTTC
TRBD2	TRBV6-2/TRBV6-3	-	12	TRBJ2-3	CASSRGGNTQYF	TGTGCCAGCAGTCGGGGGGGTAATACGCAGTATTTT
-	TRBV5-1	-	13	TRBJ2-5	CASSLGAGETQYF	TGCGCCAGCAGCTTGGGGGCAGGGGAGACCCAGTACTTC
-	TRBV5-5	-	16	TRBJ2-7	CASSTPGLMSSYEQYF	TGTGCCAGCAGCACACCGGGACTTATGAGCTCCTACGAGCAGTACTTC
TRBD1	TRBV30	-	12	TRBJ1-1	CAWSLTGGFAFF	TGTGCCTGGAGTTTGACAGGGGGTTTTGCTTTCTTT
-	TRBV19	-	13	TRBJ2-7	CASKGVLSYEQYF	TGTGCCAGTAAGGGGGTACTCTCCTACGAGCAGTACTTC
TRBD1	TRBV11-2	-	14	TRBJ1-1	CASRDRTGGAEAFF	TGTGCCAGCAGGGATCGGACAGGGGGCGCTGAAGCTTTCTTT
-	TRBV10-3	-	16	TRBJ2-1	CAISEDQESGYNEQFF	TGTGCCATCAGTGAGGACCAGGAGAGCGGCTACAATGAGCAGTTCTTC
TRBD2	TRBV27	-	14	TRBJ2-7	CASSSGLAVYEQYF	TGTGCCAGCAGTTCGGGACTAGCGGTTTACGAGCAGTACTTC
TRBD1	TRBV28	-	14	TRBJ2-7	CASSFRDSSYEQYF	TGTGCCAGCAGTTTCCGGGACAGCTCCTACGAGCAGTACTTC
-	TRBV29-1	-	10	TRBJ2-5	CSAGSETQYF	TGCAGCGCGGGGAGCGAGACCCAGTACTTC
TRBD2	TRBV7-2	-	15	TRBJ2-1	CASSFSGRSYNEQFF	TGTGCCAGCAGCTTCAGCGGGAGGAGCTACAATGAGCAGTTCTTC
TRBD1	TRBV3-1/TRBV3-2	-	16	TRBJ1-6	CASSQDRGLSGSPLHF	TGTGCCAGCAGCCAAGACAGGGGGCTCTCTGGATCACCCCTCCACTTT
-	TRBV28	-	16	TRBJ2-6	CASSLGLHSGANVLTF	TGTGCCAGCAGCCTCGGACTGCACTCTGGGGCCAACGTCCTGACTTTC
TRBD2	TRBV4-2	many	15	TRBJ2-2	CASSQAGDNTGELFF	TGTGCCAGCAGTCAGGCGGGAGACAACACCGGGGAGCTGTTTTTT
-	TRBV27	-	13	TRBJ1-5	CASRIQRNQPQHF	TGTGCCAGCAGGATACAGAGAAATCAGCCCCAGCATTTT
TRBD2	TRBV5-4	-	15	TRBJ2-3	CASRPPSGIADTQYF	TGTGCCAGCAGGCCCCCTAGCGGGATCGCAGATACGCAGTATTTT
TRBD2	TRBV27	-	17	TRBJ2-1	CASSPVAGAHLYNEQFF	TGTGCCAGCAGTCCGGTAGCGGGAGCCCACCTTTACAATGAGCAGTTCTTC
-	TRBV18	few	14	TRBJ2-3	CASSPSSRGHTQYF	TGTGCCAGCTCACCAAGTTCCAGGGGTCATACGCAGTATTTT
TRBD1	TRBV11-2	-	15	TRBJ1-1	CASRRPPGGKTEAFF	TGTGCCAGCAGACGACCCCCAGGGGGCAAGACTGAAGCTTTCTTT
-	TRBV4-1	-	14	TRBJ1-2	CASSQENIPDGYTF	TGCGCCAGCAGCCAAGAGAACATACCAGATGGCTACACCTTC
-	TRBV19	-	14	TRBJ1-6	CASKTGIGDSPLHF	TGTGCCAGTAAAACCGGGATAGGCGATTCACCCCTCCACTTT
TRBD2	TRBV4-3	-	14	TRBJ2-7	CASSPAVGGSEQYF	TGCGCCAGCAGCCCGGCAGTGGGGGGGTCGGAGCAGTACTTC
-	TRBV27	once	14	TRBJ1-5	CASSPLGGNQPQHF	TGTGCCAGCAGTCCCCTGGGGGGGAATCAGCCCCAGCATTTT
-	TRBV19	-	15	TRBJ1-5	CASRPRGGRDQPQHF	TGTGCCAGTAGGCCCCGCGGGGGAAGGGATCAGCCCCAGCATTTT
-	TRBV5-5	-	15	TRBJ1-1	CASSFMSGRNTEAFF	TGTGCCAGCAGCTTTATGTCAGGTCGGAACACTGAAGCTTTCTTT
-	TRBV30	-	14	TRBJ1-4	CAWSAKAGVEKLFF	TGTGCCTGGAGTGCAAAAGCAGGGGTCGAAAAACTGTTTTTT
TRBD2	TRBV5-1	-	14	TRBJ2-3	CASSGLAGTDTQYF	TGCGCCAGCAGCGGACTAGCGGGGACAGATACGCAGTATTTT
TRBD1	TRBV27	-	13	TRBJ1-2	CASRGTANYGYTF	TGTGCCAGCAGGGGGACAGCCAACTATGGCTACACCTTC
TRBD1	TRBV5-6	-	14	TRBJ2-7	CASSGGDRAYEQYF	TGTGCCAGCAGCGGGGGGGACAGGGCATACGAGCAGTACTTC
-	TRBV12-5	-	11	TRBJ2-3	CARGGPDTQYF	TGTGCTAGAGGAGGTCCAGATACGCAGTATTTT
-	TRBV5-1	-	14	TRBJ1-2	CASSLGEANYGYTF	TGCGCCAGCAGCTTGGGCGAAGCTAACTATGGCTACACCTTC
TRBD1	TRBV2	-	13	TRBJ1-1	CASRYDRDTEAFF	TGTGCCAGCAGATATGACAGGGACACTGAAGCTTTCTTT
TRBD1	TRBV19	-	12	TRBJ1-1	CASNKGATEAFF	TGTGCCAGTAATAAGGGGGCCACTGAAGCTTTCTTT
-	TRBV15	-	11	TRBJ1-1	CATSESGEAFF	TGTGCCACCAGCGAGAGCGGGGAAGCTTTCTTT
TRBD1	TRBV19	-	14	TRBJ1-2	CASRMTGENGGYTF	TGTGCCAGTAGAATGACAGGGGAGAACGGTGGCTACACCTTC
-	TRBV11-3	once	14	TRBJ1-2	CASSNGTEGYGYTF	TGTGCCAGCAGCAACGGGACGGAGGGCTATGGCTACACCTTC
TRBD1	TRBV5-1	-	14	TRBJ1-1	CASSQQGGRLEAFF	TGCGCCAGCAGCCAACAGGGGGGCCGACTTGAAGCTTTCTTT
TRBD1	TRBV4-1	-	14	TRBJ2-7	CASSPGQASYEQYF	TGCGCCAGCAGCCCAGGACAGGCTTCCTACGAGCAGTACTTC